The rows below give T cell receptor beta chains drawn from one sample of a study of blood T cell repertoires in COVID-19. Clones were sequenced by immunoSEQ multiplex PCR, and TCRdb holds only the in-frame ones, with some missing. The table records more than 120,000 clones, 70% to 90% of them present only once. The sequenced sample consisted of peripheral blood. The receptor set was obtained from a human donor with acute or convalescent COVID-19. The donor label of this sample is uncertain. Both conserved end residues are part of each CDR3. D genes are given only for firm matches.

CDR3aa: CASSLVQGWGGQETQYF; CDR3nt: TGTGCCAGCAGTTTAGTTCAGGGCTGGGGCGGCCAAGAGACCCAGTACTTC; d_gene: -; v_gene: TRBV27; j_gene: TRBJ2-5
CDR3aa: CASSLGLALGAFF; CDR3nt: TGTGCCAGCAGTTTAGGATTAGCCCTGGGAGCTTTCTTT; d_gene: -; v_gene: TRBV12-3/TRBV12-4; j_gene: TRBJ1-1
CDR3aa: CASSPSRGGRYNEQFF; CDR3nt: TGTGCCAGCAGCCCTAGTCGGGGGGGCAGGTACAATGAGCAGTTCTTC; d_gene: TRBD2; v_gene: TRBV9; j_gene: TRBJ2-1
CDR3aa: CASSPGPGGNTIYF; CDR3nt: TGTGCCAGCAGCCCCGGGCCAGGGGGAAACACCATATATTTT; d_gene: -; v_gene: TRBV7-2; j_gene: TRBJ1-3
CDR3aa: CATSGAPQYNEQFF; CDR3nt: TGTGCCACCTCGGGAGCTCCCCAGTACAATGAGCAGTTCTTC; d_gene: -; v_gene: TRBV24-1; j_gene: TRBJ2-1
CDR3aa: CASSPDRNYGYTF; CDR3nt: TGTGCCAGCAGCCCAGATCGAAACTATGGCTACACCTTC; d_gene: -; v_gene: TRBV7-2; j_gene: TRBJ1-2
CDR3aa: CASSSYGLAGVNNEQFF; CDR3nt: TGTGCCAGCAGCTCTTACGGACTAGCGGGGGTAAACAATGAGCAGTTCTTC; d_gene: TRBD2; v_gene: TRBV5-5; j_gene: TRBJ2-1
CDR3aa: CASSTLSSYEQYF; CDR3nt: TGTGCCAGCAGCACTCTGAGCTCCTACGAGCAGTACTTC; d_gene: -; v_gene: TRBV27; j_gene: TRBJ2-7
CDR3aa: CSVTGGSTYEQYF; CDR3nt: TGCAGCGTTACAGGGGGGTCTACCTACGAGCAGTACTTC; d_gene: TRBD1; v_gene: TRBV29-1; j_gene: TRBJ2-7
CDR3aa: CAISESRRGFSTDTQYF; CDR3nt: TGTGCCATCAGTGAGTCGAGGCGGGGTTTCAGCACAGATACGCAGTATTTT; d_gene: -; v_gene: TRBV10-3; j_gene: TRBJ2-3